A selection of T cell receptor beta chains follows, all from one sample in a study of cytomegalovirus exposure and HLA in healthy donors. The method was immunoSEQ multiplex PCR; TCRdb's version includes in-frame clones alone and lacks a portion of them. The sample lists some 130,000 clones, less than 80% seen once, with around 6.3% in the top ten. Sequencing was done on a sample of PBMCs. These receptors were collected from a man in his forties in good health and CMV-seropositive. Both conserved end residues are part of each CDR3. A D gene is named only where the DNA matches it firmly. Size values are once, few and many counts, or a class for expanded clones, and some rows have none.

.	.	TRBV7-9	TRBJ1-5	TGTGCCAGCAGCTACCAGGGTAGCAATCAGCCCCAGCATTTT	CASSYQGSNQPQHF
.	.	TRBV7-2	TRBJ2-1	TGTGCCAGCAGCTTTAGCGGAAGCTCCTACAATGAGCAGTTCTTC	CASSFSGSSYNEQFF
.	TRBD2	TRBV19	TRBJ2-7	TGTGCCAGTAGTTCTAGCGGGAGGGCCGAAGACGAGCAGTACTTC	CASSSSGRAEDEQYF
few	.	TRBV2	TRBJ1-6	TGTGCCAGCAGTGCAGGGAAGGGCAATTCACCCCTCCACTTT	CASSAGKGNSPLHF
.	.	TRBV18	TRBJ2-7	TGTGCCAGCTCATCCTCTAGTCCCTACGAGCAGTACTTC	CASSSSSPYEQYF
.	TRBD1	TRBV5-4	TRBJ2-7	TGTGCCAGCAGCCCTACCGGGACAGGTACTTACGAGCAGTACTTC	CASSPTGTGTYEQYF
.	.	TRBV28	TRBJ1-1	TGTGCCAGCAGTACCAGGAACACTGAAGCTTTCTTT	CASSTRNTEAFF
once	TRBD1	TRBV15	TRBJ1-1	TGTGCCACCAGCAGGGACAGGGCGCTTGAAGCTTTCTTT	CATSRDRALEAFF
few	.	TRBV7-9	TRBJ1-1	TGTGCCAGCAGCTACGGTCAAAACACTGAAGCTTTCTTT	CASSYGQNTEAFF
.	.	TRBV10-1	TRBJ1-1	TGCGCCAGCAGTGATGGGGGGTTGGACACTGAAGCTTTCTTT	CASSDGGLDTEAFF
.	.	TRBV19	TRBJ2-7	TGTGCCAGTAAAACAACAGGTATCCACTACGAGCAGTACTTC	CASKTTGIHYEQYF
few	.	TRBV10-1	TRBJ1-2	TGCGCCAGCAGTGTGGGAGGGAGAGGTGACGGCTACACCTTC	CASSVGGRGDGYTF
.	TRBD2	TRBV5-1	TRBJ2-3	TGCGCCAGCAGCCGCGGGACTAGCGGGAGTGGTGAAGATACGCAGTATTTT	CASSRGTSGSGEDTQYF
.	TRBD2	TRBV11-2	TRBJ2-7	TGTGCCAGCAGCTTACTAGCGGGAGGTAACTACGAGCAGTACTTC	CASSLLAGGNYEQYF
.	.	TRBV2	TRBJ2-2	TGTGCCAGCAAGGGACTCTTGAACACCGGGGAGCTGTTTTTT	CASKGLLNTGELFF
once	TRBD1	TRBV29-1	TRBJ2-5	TGCAGCGCTCACAGGGGAACACAAGAGACCCAGTACTTC	CSAHRGTQETQYF
.	.	TRBV6-1	TRBJ1-2	TGTGCCAGCAGTGAGAGAACAGGCCCCCAGCTCTATGGCTACACCTTC	CASSERTGPQLYGYTF
.	.	TRBV18	TRBJ2-2	TGTGCCAGCTCACCTAGCGACACCGGGGAGCTGTTTTTT	CASSPSDTGELFF
once	.	TRBV19	TRBJ2-7	TGTGCCAGTAGTCCCTCCAGGGGTTCATACGAGCAGTACTTC	CASSPSRGSYEQYF
.	TRBD2	TRBV7-8	TRBJ2-7	TGTGCCAGCTACCGGGGGGACTCCTACGAGCAGTACTTC	CASYRGDSYEQYF
.	TRBD1	TRBV5-1	TRBJ2-1	TGCGCCAGCAGTTCACAGGGGGGATCCTACAATGAGCAGTTCTTC	CASSSQGGSYNEQFF
.	.	TRBV19	TRBJ1-2	TGTGCCAGTAGTAACCAGGGTTTTGACTATGGCTACACCTTC	CASSNQGFDYGYTF
.	.	TRBV4-1	TRBJ1-2	TGCGCCAGCAGCCAAGCCCCGGGACTGCTATATGGCTACACCTTC	CASSQAPGLLYGYTF
once	.	TRBV30	TRBJ1-4	TGTGCCTGGAGTACCCCGGGGGGAGCTAATGAAAAACTGTTTTTT	CAWSTPGGANEKLFF
.	.	TRBV7-9	TRBJ2-5	TGTGCCAGCAGCTTAGAGGGCGGCAGAGGGTTAAGAGAGACCCAGTACTTC	CASSLEGGRGLRETQYF
.	.	TRBV5-1	TRBJ2-1	TGCGCCAGCAGCTCCCTGAGTGCCTCCTACAATGAGCAGTTCTTC	CASSSLSASYNEQFF
.	TRBD1	TRBV27	TRBJ1-1	TGTGCCAGCAGTTTAGGGGGACAGAGGAACACTGAAGCTTTCTTT	CASSLGGQRNTEAFF
few	TRBD2	TRBV2	TRBJ2-3	TGTGCCAGCAACTGGCGGGAGGTGAGCACAGATACGCAGTATTTT	CASNWREVSTDTQYF
.	.	TRBV4-2	TRBJ2-2	TGTGCCAGCAGCTTCCTTAACACCGGGGAGCTGTTTTTT	CASSFLNTGELFF
.	.	TRBV6-5	TRBJ2-6	TGTGCCAGCAGCCCAGGTGGAAGTGGGGCCAACGTCCTGACTTTC	CASSPGGSGANVLTF
.	.	TRBV28	TRBJ2-7	TGTGCCAGCAGCACCCACAGGATCTACTCCTACGAGCAGTACTTC	CASSTHRIYSYEQYF
.	.	TRBV5-1	TRBJ2-2	TGCGCCAGCAGCCTTACTACTCGAGGGCCGAACGGGGAGCTGTTTTTT	CASSLTTRGPNGELFF
.	TRBD1	TRBV11-1	TRBJ1-1	TGTGCCAGCAGCTTAGCCGGGACAGGCGGGGACACTGAAGCTTTCTTT	CASSLAGTGGDTEAFF
.	TRBD2	TRBV15	TRBJ2-1	TGTGCCACCAGCAGAGATCCGGGGGGAGGGAGAGAGCAGTTCTTC	CATSRDPGGGREQFF
.	TRBD2	TRBV6-1	TRBJ2-5	TGTGCCAGCAGGAGGACTAGCGGGAGCTTGGAGACCCAGTACTTC	CASRRTSGSLETQYF
.	.	TRBV6-1	TRBJ2-3	TGTGCCAGCAGTGAAGTGCGGTCGTTTGGGACGCAGTATTTT	CASSEVRSFGTQYF
few	.	TRBV18	TRBJ1-2	TGTGCCAGCTCACCGCAGGGAATTGATGGCTACACCTTC	CASSPQGIDGYTF
.	TRBD2	TRBV4-2	TRBJ2-7	TGTGCCAGCAGCCAACCGGGAGGCGGGACCTACGAGCAGTACTTC	CASSQPGGGTYEQYF
.	.	TRBV2	TRBJ1-2	TGTGCCAGCAGCCTTGGCGAGGGAGGCTATGGCTACACCTTC	CASSLGEGGYGYTF
few	.	TRBV30	TRBJ1-1	TGTGCCGGCAGGGTTACTGAAGCTTTCTTT	CAGRVTEAFF
.	.	TRBV7-3	TRBJ2-1	TGTGCCAGCAGTAAGGGAGTCAATGAGCAGTTCTTC	CASSKGVNEQFF
.	TRBD1	TRBV6-5	TRBJ1-1	TGTGCCAGCAGGCAGGGGGGGAACACTGAAGCTTTCTTT	CASRQGGNTEAFF
.	.	TRBV6-1	TRBJ2-5	TGTGCCAGCAGTGAACTTAGACAAGAGACCCAGTACTTC	CASSELRQETQYF
.	.	TRBV18	TRBJ2-5	TGTGCCAGCTCCCGGGGGACAGAAGAGACCCAGTACTTC	CASSRGTEETQYF
few	TRBD2	TRBV5-8	TRBJ2-3	TGTGCCAGCAGCTTGTATGGACTAGCGGATTACACAGATACGCAGTATTTT	CASSLYGLADYTDTQYF
.	.	TRBV28	TRBJ1-5	TGTGCCAGCCGACACGACGAGACAGAGATTTGGAATCAGCCCCAGCATTTT	CASRHDETEIWNQPQHF